This T cell receptor beta chain is from a study of MAIT cells during Salmonella Paratyphi A infection (TCRdb year 2017). Notes on the research overall: A single dose of 1-5x10^3 CFU of S. Paratyphi A strain NVGH308 was ingested by adult volunteers aged 18 to 60. Starting at diagnosis, diagnosed volunteers were given ciprofloxacin 500 mg twice a day for 14 days.

What the authors observed across the whole study: From baseline to mid-infection, the space taken up by over-represented MAIT clonotypes dropped significantly (around 0.17 to 0.099), whereas no significant difference was seen post-infection. Although the availability of volunteer samples limited sample sizes, the sizes were judged adequate for detecting differences between groups. MAIT TRBV usage was oligoclonal with a preference for TRBV20 and TRBV6, and infection appeared not to change this usage. Compared with healthy controls, diagnosed volunteers had more expansion or contraction among the top five MAIT clonotypes (about 0.5 versus 0.13), suggesting that infection reshaped the repertoire.

A few counts support this clonotype. This receptor's antigen is unknown. Base qualities were left out, and no much larger clone turns up one base away. Interpreted using the paper, the time point label stands for: mid-infection, around enteric fever diagnosis. MAIT cells were defined as Valpha7.2+ CD161+ T cells and identified and sorted by flow cytometry. Circulating MAIT cell TCRbeta repertoires were profiled longitudinally in six volunteers in whom enteric fever developed after controlled oral challenge with live Salmonella Paratyphi A. Every diagnosed volunteer provided MAIT cell samples at pre-infection, mid-infection and post-infection timepoints. A diagnosis of enteric fever was based on Paratyphi A bacteremia and/or a persistent fever above 38 degrees C that lasted longer than 12 hours. Challenged volunteers were diagnosed with infection between day 4 and day 7 after challenge. For RNA extraction, between roughly 4,500 and 11,000 MAIT cells per sample were sorted directly into RNAqueous-Micro lysis buffer. Lymphoprep gradient centrifugation was used to isolate peripheral blood mononuclear cells from blood samples and leukocyte cones. Cell sorting used a BD FACSAria Fusion or BD FACSAria III sorter.

Preparation of the library involved 5' RACE. Two rounds of PCR with Phusion High-Fidelity polymerase amplified TCRbeta, with sample-specific barcodes added in the primers. Template-switch cDNA synthesis with SMARTScribe reverse transcriptase and a TRBC-specific primer was used to generate TCRbeta libraries. The barcoded samples were pooled and then prepared using the NEBNext Ultra DNA Library Prep Kit for Illumina. Libraries were sequenced on an Illumina MiSeq with the MiSeq reagent kit v2, 300 cycles. The source study handled its data this way. Reads were demultiplexed by barcode with Jemultiplexer and were aligned with MiTCR using default parameters. Non-functional sequences were removed with VDJtools, and each clonotype was defined by its amino acid sequence, with frequencies calculated from the assigned sequence reads. The clonal space homeostasis analysis grouped clonotypes by frequency into over-represented (0.05-1), large, medium and small bins. TCRdb cleaned the public reads at Q25 with fastp, built clones with MiXCR and kept in-frame beta chains. Duplicate CDR3 protein sequences are folded into a single record with the most common DNA and genes. The V and J calls and clone size are TCRdb's, not the authors'. The sample table shows about 930 distinct CDR3 sequences, and 22% are seen once. The top ten clonotypes cover approximately 37% of the sample.

There are 15 amino acids in the CDR3, from cysteine to phenylalanine inclusive. Only the CDR3 portion is preserved as DNA: 45 bases, with reading frame beginning at the first base. Germline trimming amounts to 3 bases on V and 5 bases on J, with 5 as the count of junction bases outside the gene matches. CDR1 MRHNA and CDR2 SNTAGT were looked up in the germline V gene. The sequences come from MAIT cells from PBMCs, collected at the middle sampling point of the challenge study. This sequence was found in a person aged 18 to 75 who was deliberately infected with Salmonella Paratyphi A in a paratyphoid fever challenge study. This receptor chain uses TRBV6-4 and TRBJ2-1; 9 junctional bases match TRBD2. The nucleotide sequence is TGTGCCAGCAGTGAAGGCGGGGGGGCCCACAATGAGCAGTTCTTC. It is translated as CASSEGGGAHNEQFF.